This T cell receptor beta chain is drawn from a study of shared clonotypes between healthy human individuals. Study-level points and caveats: Naive subsets usually exceeded memory subsets in estimated richness.

The germline V gene encodes CDR1 ENHRY and CDR2 SYGVKD. CDR3 length equals 13 residues. The V end was cut by 6 bases, the J end by 1 base, with 7 bases between. The sample holds a few counts of this clone. Its antigen remains unidentified. Sorted-subset replicate PCRs used roughly 210 ng of genomic DNA. This amount corresponded to approximately 30,000 T cell genomes. Measured with immunoSEQ multiplex PCR; TCRdb has only the in-frame clones, and not every one. Of 2,500,000 or so clones detected, 80% to 95% appear once; the ten largest clones hold roughly 0.34%. None of the donors, who were healthy HIV-negative adults, had recently had acute infections or vaccinations.

The chain is built from TRBV10-3 and TRBJ1-5; D is uncertain. The sequencing input was naive CD4+ T cells from PBMCs. The subset denotes: CD45RA+ positively selected. The clonotype originates from a man aged 18 to 30 in good health. Some clones in this sample may be carry-over from other donors' samples. CDR3 in amino acids: CAISAESNQPQHF. CDR3 sequence (DNA): TGTGCCATCAGCGCAGAGAGCAATCAGCCCCAGCATTTT.